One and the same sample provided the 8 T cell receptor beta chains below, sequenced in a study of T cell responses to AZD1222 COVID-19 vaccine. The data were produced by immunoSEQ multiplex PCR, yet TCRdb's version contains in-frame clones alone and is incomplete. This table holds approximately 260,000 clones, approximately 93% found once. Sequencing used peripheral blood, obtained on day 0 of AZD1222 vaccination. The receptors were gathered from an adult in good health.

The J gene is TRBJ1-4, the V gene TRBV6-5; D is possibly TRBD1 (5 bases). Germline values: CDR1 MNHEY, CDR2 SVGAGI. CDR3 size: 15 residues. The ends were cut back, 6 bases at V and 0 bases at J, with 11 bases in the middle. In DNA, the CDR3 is TGTGCCAGCAGGGCCGACAGAGCAACTAATGAAAAACTGTTTTTT. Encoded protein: CASRADRATNEKLFF.

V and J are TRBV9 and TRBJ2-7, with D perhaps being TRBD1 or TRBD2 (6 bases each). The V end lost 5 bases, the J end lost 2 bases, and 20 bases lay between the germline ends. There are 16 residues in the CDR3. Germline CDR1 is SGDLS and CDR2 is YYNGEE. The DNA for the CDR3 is TGTGCCAGCAGTAAGACGAGGGGGGCCCAGACCTACGAGCAGTACTTC. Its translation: CASSKTRGAQTYEQYF.

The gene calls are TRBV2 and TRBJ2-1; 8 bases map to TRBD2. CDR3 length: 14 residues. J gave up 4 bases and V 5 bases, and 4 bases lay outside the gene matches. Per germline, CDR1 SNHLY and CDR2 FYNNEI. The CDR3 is CASSTSGAYNEQFF. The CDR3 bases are TGTGCCAGCAGTACTAGCGGAGCTTACAATGAGCAGTTCTTC.

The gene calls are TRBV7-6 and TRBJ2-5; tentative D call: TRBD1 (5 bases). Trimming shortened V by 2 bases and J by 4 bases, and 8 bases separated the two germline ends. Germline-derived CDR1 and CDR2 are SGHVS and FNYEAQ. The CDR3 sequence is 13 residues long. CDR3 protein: CASSLFRGETQYF. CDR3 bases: TGTGCCAGCAGCTTATTTAGGGGAGAGACCCAGTACTTC.

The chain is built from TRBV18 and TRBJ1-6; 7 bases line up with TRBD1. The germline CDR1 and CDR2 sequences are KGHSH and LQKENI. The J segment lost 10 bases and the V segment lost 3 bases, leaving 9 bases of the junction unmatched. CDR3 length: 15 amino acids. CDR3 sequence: CASSPSTGIGSPLHF. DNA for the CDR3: TGTGCCAGCTCACCTTCGACAGGGATAGGATCACCCCTCCACTTT.

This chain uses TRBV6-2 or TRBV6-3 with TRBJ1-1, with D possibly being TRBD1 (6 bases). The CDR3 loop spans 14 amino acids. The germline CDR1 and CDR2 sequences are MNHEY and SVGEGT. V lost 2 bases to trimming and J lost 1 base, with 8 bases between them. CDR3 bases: TGTGCCAGCAGTTACGGGACACGGAACACTGAAGCTTTCTTT. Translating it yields CASSYGTRNTEAFF.

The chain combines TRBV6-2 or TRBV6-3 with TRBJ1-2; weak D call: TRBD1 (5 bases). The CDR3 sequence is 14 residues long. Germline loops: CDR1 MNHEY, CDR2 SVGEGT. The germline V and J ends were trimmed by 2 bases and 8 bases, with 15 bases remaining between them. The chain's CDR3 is CASSYTTGTSGYTF. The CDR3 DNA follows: TGTGCCAGCAGTTACACGACCGGGACCTCAGGCTACACCTTC.

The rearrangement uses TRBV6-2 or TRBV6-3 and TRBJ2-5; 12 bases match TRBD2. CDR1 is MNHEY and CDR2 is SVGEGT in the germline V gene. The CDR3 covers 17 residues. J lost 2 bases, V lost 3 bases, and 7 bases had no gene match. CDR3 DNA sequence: TGTGCCAGCAGTTATTTCCCCGGGACTAGCGGGCAAGAGACCCAGTACTTC. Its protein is CASSYFPGTSGQETQYF.